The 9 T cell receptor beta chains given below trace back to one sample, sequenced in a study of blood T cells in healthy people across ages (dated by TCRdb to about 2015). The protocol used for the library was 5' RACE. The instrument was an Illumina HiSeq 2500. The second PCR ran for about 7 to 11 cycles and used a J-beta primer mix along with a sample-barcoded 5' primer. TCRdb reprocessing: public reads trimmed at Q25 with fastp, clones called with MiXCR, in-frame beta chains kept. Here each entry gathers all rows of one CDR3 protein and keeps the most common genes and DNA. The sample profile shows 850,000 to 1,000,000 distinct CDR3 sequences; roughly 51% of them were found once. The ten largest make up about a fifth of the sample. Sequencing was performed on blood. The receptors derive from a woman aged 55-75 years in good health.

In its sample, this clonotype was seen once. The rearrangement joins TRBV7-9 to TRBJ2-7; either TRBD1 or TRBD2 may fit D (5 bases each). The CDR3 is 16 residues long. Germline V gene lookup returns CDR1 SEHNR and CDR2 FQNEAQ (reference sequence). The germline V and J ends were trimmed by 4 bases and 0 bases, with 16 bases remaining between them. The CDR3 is CASSSTRDARSYEQYF. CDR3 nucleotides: TGTGCCAGCAGCTCAACTCGGGACGCCCGCTCCTACGAGCAGTACTTC. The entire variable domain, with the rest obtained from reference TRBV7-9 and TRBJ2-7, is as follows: DTGVSQNPRHKITKRGQNVTFRCDPISEHNRLYWYRQTLGQGPEFLTYFQNEAQLEKSRLLSDRFSAERPKGSFSTLEIQRTEQGDSAMYLCASSSTRDARSYEQYFGPGTRLTVT.

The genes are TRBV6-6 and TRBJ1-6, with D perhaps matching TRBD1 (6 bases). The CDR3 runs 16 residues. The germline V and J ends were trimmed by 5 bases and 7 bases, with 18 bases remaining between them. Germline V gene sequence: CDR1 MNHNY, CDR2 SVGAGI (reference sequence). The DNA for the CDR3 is TGTGCCAGCAGTAGCAGGGGTCCAACGGAAAATTCACCCCTCCACTTT. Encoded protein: CASSSRGPTENSPLHF.

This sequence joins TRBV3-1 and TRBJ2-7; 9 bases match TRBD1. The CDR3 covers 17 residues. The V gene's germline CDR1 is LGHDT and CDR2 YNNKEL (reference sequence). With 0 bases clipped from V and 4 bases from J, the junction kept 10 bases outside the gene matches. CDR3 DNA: TGTGCCAGCAGCCAAGAGAGGTCGGACAGGGGTTCGTACGAGCAGTACTTC. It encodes CASSQERSDRGSYEQYF.

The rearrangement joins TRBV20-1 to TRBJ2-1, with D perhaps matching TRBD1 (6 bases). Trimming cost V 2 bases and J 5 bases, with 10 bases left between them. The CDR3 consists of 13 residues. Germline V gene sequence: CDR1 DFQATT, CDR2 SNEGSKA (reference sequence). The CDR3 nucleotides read TGCAGTGCTAGACTACAGGGTAACAATGAGCAGTTCTTC. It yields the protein CSARLQGNNEQFF.

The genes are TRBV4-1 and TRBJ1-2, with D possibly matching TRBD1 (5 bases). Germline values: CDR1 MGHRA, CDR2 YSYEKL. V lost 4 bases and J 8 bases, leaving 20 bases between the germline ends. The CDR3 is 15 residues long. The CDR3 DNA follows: TGCGCCAGCAGCCTAGTTCAGGGAGACGGTGGCGGCTACACCTTC. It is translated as CASSLVQGDGGGYTF.

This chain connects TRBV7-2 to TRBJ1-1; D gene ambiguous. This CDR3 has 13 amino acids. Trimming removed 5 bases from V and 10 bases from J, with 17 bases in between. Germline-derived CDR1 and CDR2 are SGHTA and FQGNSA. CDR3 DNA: TGTGCCAGCAGCCCTACTGGTGACCGGGGAGCTTTCTTT. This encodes CASSPTGDRGAFF.

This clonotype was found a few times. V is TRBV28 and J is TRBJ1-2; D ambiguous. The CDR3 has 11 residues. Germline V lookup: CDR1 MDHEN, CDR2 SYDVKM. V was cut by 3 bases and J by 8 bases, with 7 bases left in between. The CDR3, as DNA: TGTGCCAGCAGTTTGGGGTCCGGCTACACCTTC. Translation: CASSLGSGYTF.

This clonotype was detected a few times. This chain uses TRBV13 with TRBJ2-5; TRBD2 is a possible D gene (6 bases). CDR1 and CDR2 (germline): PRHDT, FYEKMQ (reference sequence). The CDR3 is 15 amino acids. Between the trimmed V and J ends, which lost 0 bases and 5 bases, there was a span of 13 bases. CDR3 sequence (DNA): TGTGCCAGCAGCTTAGGCCCGGGAGATGTGGAGACCCAGTACTTC. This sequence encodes CASSLGPGDVETQYF.

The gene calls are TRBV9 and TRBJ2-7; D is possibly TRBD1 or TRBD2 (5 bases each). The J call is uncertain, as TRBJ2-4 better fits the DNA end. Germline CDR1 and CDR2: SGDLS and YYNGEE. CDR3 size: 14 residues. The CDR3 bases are TGTGCCAGCAGCGTCGGCCCGGGACAAAACATTCAGTACTTC. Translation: CASSVGPGQNIQYF.